The present T cell receptor (beta chain) was sequenced within a study of shared clonotypes between healthy human individuals. Method: immunoSEQ multiplex PCR; TCRdb's copy keeps in-frame clones and lacks some. The data hold over a million clones, with about 80% observed a single time. The V gene lost 2 bases and the J gene lost 2 bases, with 17 bases spanning the gap. Per germline, CDR1 SGHTA and CDR2 FQGNSA. The CDR3 spans 17 residues. Sample: memory CD4+ T cells sorted from blood. As to subset: CD45RA-negative fraction. This clonotype originated in a man younger than 30 in good health. The genes are TRBV7-2 and TRBJ2-3; the D gene is possibly TRBD2 (5 bases). The CDR3: CASSLSHSGSLTDTQYF. In nucleotides, the CDR3 is TGTGCCAGCAGCTTATCCCACTCGGGGTCCCTCACAGATACGCAGTATTTT.